This is a list of T cell receptor beta chains from one sample in a study of cytomegalovirus exposure and HLA in healthy donors. This table comes from immunoSEQ multiplex PCR, and its TCRdb copy is limited to in-frame clones, with some not included. The sample consists of about 170,000 clones, 60% to 85% of them appearing once. Sequencing used PBMCs. The receptors originated from a woman in her 50s in good health and CMV-seropositive. CDR3s include the opening cysteine and the closing phenylalanine or tryptophan. A D gene is named only where the DNA matches it firmly. The size entry is marked missing in some rows and otherwise reads once, few, many or a size class.

d_call: -
j_call: TRBJ2-5
v_call: TRBV7-7
clone_size: -
cdr3_aa: CASSPSPEETQYF
cdr3_nt: TGTGCTAGCAGCCCGTCGCCGGAAGAGACCCAGTACTTC

d_call: TRBD1
j_call: TRBJ2-7
v_call: TRBV10-3
clone_size: -
cdr3_aa: CAISNPGGRQYF
cdr3_nt: TGTGCCATCAGTAATCCAGGGGGCCGGCAGTACTTC

d_call: TRBD1
j_call: TRBJ1-2
v_call: TRBV2
clone_size: -
cdr3_aa: CASIPDREDGYTF
cdr3_nt: TGTGCCAGCATTCCGGACAGGGAGGATGGCTACACCTTC

d_call: -
j_call: TRBJ2-5
v_call: TRBV5-4
clone_size: -
cdr3_aa: CASSLAEWSGSEEQYF
cdr3_nt: TGTGCCAGCAGCTTGGCCGAGTGGAGTGGCTCGGAAGAGCAGTACTTC

d_call: TRBD2
j_call: TRBJ2-1
v_call: TRBV6-4
clone_size: -
cdr3_aa: CASSVEGTSIYNEQFF
cdr3_nt: TGTGCCAGCAGTGTCGAAGGGACTAGCATTTACAATGAGCAGTTCTTC

d_call: -
j_call: TRBJ2-1
v_call: TRBV19
clone_size: -
cdr3_aa: CASSIDTTGLDNEQFF
cdr3_nt: TGTGCCAGTAGTATAGACACGACAGGTCTGGACAATGAGCAGTTCTTC

d_call: -
j_call: TRBJ1-1
v_call: TRBV5-6
clone_size: -
cdr3_aa: CASSREGTEAFF
cdr3_nt: TGTGCCAGCAGCCGGGAGGGCACTGAAGCTTTCTTT

d_call: -
j_call: TRBJ1-2
v_call: TRBV11-3
clone_size: -
cdr3_aa: CASSLGQNYGYTF
cdr3_nt: TGTGCCAGCAGCTTAGGGCAGAACTATGGCTACACCTTC

d_call: TRBD1
j_call: TRBJ1-1
v_call: TRBV6-1
clone_size: -
cdr3_aa: CASTPAGGGTEAFF
cdr3_nt: TGTGCCAGCACTCCAGCAGGGGGAGGCACTGAAGCTTTCTTT

d_call: -
j_call: TRBJ2-4
v_call: TRBV21-1
clone_size: -
cdr3_aa: CASSKSNGGLIGGGKNSQYF
cdr3_nt: TGTGCCAGCAGCAAATCCAACGGGGGACTAATTGGGGGTGGCAAAAACAGTCAGTACTTC

d_call: -
j_call: TRBJ2-3
v_call: TRBV5-1
clone_size: few
cdr3_aa: CASSAGPSTDTQYF
cdr3_nt: TGCGCCAGCAGCGCAGGTCCTAGCACAGATACGCAGTATTTT

d_call: -
j_call: TRBJ2-7
v_call: TRBV15
clone_size: -
cdr3_aa: CATSREQSYEQYF
cdr3_nt: TGTGCCACCAGCAGAGAACAGTCCTACGAGCAGTACTTC

d_call: TRBD1
j_call: TRBJ1-2
v_call: TRBV10-3
clone_size: -
cdr3_aa: CAISVGQGEYGYTF
cdr3_nt: TGTGCCATCAGTGTTGGACAGGGGGAATATGGCTACACCTTC

d_call: -
j_call: TRBJ1-2
v_call: TRBV7-9
clone_size: -
cdr3_aa: CASSRTVIDYGYTF
cdr3_nt: TGTGCCAGCAGCAGGACAGTTATCGACTATGGCTACACCTTC

d_call: TRBD2
j_call: TRBJ2-2
v_call: TRBV4-2
clone_size: -
cdr3_aa: CASSHQIAGGPKSTGELFF
cdr3_nt: TGTGCCAGCAGCCATCAAATAGCGGGAGGCCCCAAAAGCACCGGGGAGCTGTTTTTT

d_call: -
j_call: TRBJ2-7
v_call: TRBV5-6
clone_size: -
cdr3_aa: CASSFLLSYEQYF
cdr3_nt: TGTGCCAGCAGCTTCCTCCTATCCTACGAGCAGTACTTC

d_call: TRBD2
j_call: TRBJ2-7
v_call: TRBV5-1
clone_size: -
cdr3_aa: CASCPTGGPYEQYF
cdr3_nt: TGCGCCAGCTGCCCAACGGGGGGTCCCTACGAGCAGTACTTC

d_call: -
j_call: TRBJ1-4
v_call: TRBV29-1
clone_size: -
cdr3_aa: CSVAGETNEKLFF
cdr3_nt: TGCAGCGTTGCAGGTGAAACTAATGAAAAACTGTTTTTT

d_call: -
j_call: TRBJ1-2
v_call: TRBV18
clone_size: -
cdr3_aa: CASSRSGADYGYTF
cdr3_nt: TGTGCCAGCTCACGCTCAGGGGCGGACTATGGCTACACCTTC

d_call: -
j_call: TRBJ2-2
v_call: TRBV27
clone_size: -
cdr3_aa: CASSLNGVDTGELFF
cdr3_nt: TGTGCCAGCAGTTTGAACGGGGTAGACACCGGGGAGCTGTTTTTT

d_call: -
j_call: TRBJ1-6
v_call: TRBV19
clone_size: -
cdr3_aa: CASSITGEDSPLHF
cdr3_nt: TGTGCCAGTAGTATAACAGGAGAGGATTCACCCCTCCACTTT

d_call: -
j_call: TRBJ2-7
v_call: TRBV27
clone_size: -
cdr3_aa: CASKSTSGEQYF
cdr3_nt: TGTGCCAGCAAAAGCACGAGCGGCGAGCAGTACTTC

d_call: TRBD1
j_call: TRBJ1-1
v_call: TRBV13
clone_size: -
cdr3_aa: CASRETGMGPTTEAFF
cdr3_nt: TGTGCCAGCAGGGAGACAGGGATGGGTCCGACCACTGAAGCTTTCTTT

d_call: -
j_call: TRBJ1-2
v_call: TRBV30
clone_size: -
cdr3_aa: CAWSFSSYGYTF
cdr3_nt: TGTGCCTGGAGTTTCTCCAGCTATGGCTACACCTTC

d_call: TRBD2
j_call: TRBJ2-7
v_call: TRBV28
clone_size: -
cdr3_aa: CASSLSSGGTYEQYF
cdr3_nt: TGTGCCAGCAGTTTAAGCAGCGGGGGTACCTACGAGCAGTACTTC

d_call: -
j_call: TRBJ1-2
v_call: TRBV4-2
clone_size: -
cdr3_aa: CASSQVGYSLEGYGYTF
cdr3_nt: TGTGCCAGCAGCCAAGTCGGATACAGCCTGGAGGGGTATGGCTACACCTTC

d_call: -
j_call: TRBJ2-7
v_call: TRBV4-3
clone_size: -
cdr3_aa: CASSQDWEPGHEQYF
cdr3_nt: TGCGCCAGCAGCCAAGATTGGGAGCCCGGCCACGAGCAGTACTTC

d_call: -
j_call: TRBJ1-3
v_call: TRBV5-1
clone_size: -
cdr3_aa: CASSLAGNSGNTIYF
cdr3_nt: TGCGCCAGCAGCTTGGCCGGGAACTCTGGAAACACCATATATTTT

d_call: -
j_call: TRBJ1-1
v_call: TRBV27
clone_size: -
cdr3_aa: CASIRNTEAFF
cdr3_nt: TGTGCCAGCATTAGGAACACTGAAGCTTTCTTT

d_call: TRBD2
j_call: TRBJ2-4
v_call: TRBV7-2
clone_size: -
cdr3_aa: CASSLAAGAGNIQYF
cdr3_nt: TGTGCCAGCAGCTTAGCAGCGGGAGCCGGAAACATTCAGTACTTC

d_call: TRBD1
j_call: TRBJ1-6
v_call: TRBV2
clone_size: -
cdr3_aa: CASNGDRGNSPLHF
cdr3_nt: TGTGCCAGCAATGGGGACAGGGGTAATTCACCCCTCCACTTT

d_call: TRBD1
j_call: TRBJ1-5
v_call: TRBV28
clone_size: -
cdr3_aa: CASSLIDGVAGGDQPQHF
cdr3_nt: TGTGCCAGCAGTTTAATAGATGGGGTCGCAGGGGGCGATCAGCCCCAGCATTTT

d_call: -
j_call: TRBJ2-5
v_call: TRBV5-6
clone_size: -
cdr3_aa: CASSLTPGPGGETQYF
cdr3_nt: TGTGCCAGCAGTTTGACCCCCGGCCCCGGGGGAGAGACCCAGTACTTC

d_call: -
j_call: TRBJ1-5
v_call: TRBV6-1
clone_size: once
cdr3_aa: CASSKVRQRSNQPQHF
cdr3_nt: TGTGCCAGCAGTAAAGTGCGACAGCGTAGCAATCAGCCCCAGCATTTT

d_call: TRBD2
j_call: TRBJ2-1
v_call: TRBV4-3
clone_size: -
cdr3_aa: CASSQGLAGAVEQFF
cdr3_nt: TGCGCCAGCAGCCAAGGGCTAGCGGGAGCGGTTGAGCAGTTCTTC

d_call: TRBD1
j_call: TRBJ1-4
v_call: TRBV5-8
clone_size: few
cdr3_aa: CASSADRGRKLFF
cdr3_nt: TGTGCCAGCAGCGCGGACAGGGGGCGGAAACTGTTTTTT

d_call: -
j_call: TRBJ2-2
v_call: TRBV9
clone_size: -
cdr3_aa: CASSAQGITGELFF
cdr3_nt: TGTGCCAGCAGCGCTCAGGGTATTACCGGGGAGCTGTTTTTT

d_call: -
j_call: TRBJ1-2
v_call: TRBV18
clone_size: -
cdr3_aa: CASSGDGSWGGYTF
cdr3_nt: TGTGCCAGCTCGGGGGACGGGAGCTGGGGTGGCTACACCTTC

d_call: TRBD1
j_call: TRBJ2-7
v_call: TRBV5-6
clone_size: -
cdr3_aa: CASSLAAYLGTGGSREQYF
cdr3_nt: TGTGCCAGCAGCTTGGCCGCCTACCTAGGGACAGGGGGCTCCAGAGAGCAGTACTTC

d_call: TRBD2
j_call: TRBJ2-2
v_call: TRBV12-5
clone_size: -
cdr3_aa: CASGWRTSAGELFF
cdr3_nt: TGTGCTAGTGGTTGGAGGACTAGCGCCGGGGAGCTGTTTTTT

d_call: -
j_call: TRBJ1-1
v_call: TRBV29-1
clone_size: -
cdr3_aa: CSGGGQIGVYTEAFF
cdr3_nt: TGCAGCGGGGGGGGGCAGATCGGGGTTTACACTGAAGCTTTCTTT

d_call: TRBD2
j_call: TRBJ2-5
v_call: TRBV5-8
clone_size: few
cdr3_aa: CASSFLREGPGTQYF
cdr3_nt: TGTGCCAGCAGCTTTTTGCGGGAGGGCCCGGGGACCCAGTACTTC

d_call: -
j_call: TRBJ2-7
v_call: TRBV19
clone_size: -
cdr3_aa: CASSPRWGLLTYEQYF
cdr3_nt: TGTGCCAGTAGTCCCCGGTGGGGGCTTTTAACCTACGAGCAGTACTTC

d_call: TRBD2
j_call: TRBJ2-7
v_call: TRBV5-6
clone_size: -
cdr3_aa: CASSLTSGTTYEQYF
cdr3_nt: TGTGCCAGCAGCCTGACTAGCGGGACTACCTACGAGCAGTACTTC

d_call: TRBD1
j_call: TRBJ1-3
v_call: TRBV10-2
clone_size: -
cdr3_aa: CASSRQGEGTIYF
cdr3_nt: TGCGCCAGCAGTCGACAGGGGGAAGGCACCATATATTTT

d_call: -
j_call: TRBJ1-1
v_call: TRBV6-4
clone_size: -
cdr3_aa: CASSDEGGTEAFF
cdr3_nt: TGTGCCAGCAGTGACGAAGGGGGCACTGAAGCTTTCTTT

d_call: TRBD1
j_call: TRBJ1-2
v_call: TRBV5-7
clone_size: -
cdr3_aa: CASSFMGTGSGYTF
cdr3_nt: TGTGCCAGCAGCTTTATGGGGACAGGGAGTGGCTACACCTTC

d_call: -
j_call: TRBJ1-5
v_call: TRBV30
clone_size: -
cdr3_aa: CAWSRSRLARGSNQPQHF
cdr3_nt: TGTGCCTGGAGTCGTTCCAGGCTAGCCCGAGGTAGCAATCAGCCCCAGCATTTT

d_call: TRBD2
j_call: TRBJ2-2
v_call: TRBV7-2
clone_size: -
cdr3_aa: CASSLLGRGTGELFF
cdr3_nt: TGTGCCAGCAGCTTGCTCGGGAGGGGCACCGGGGAGCTGTTTTTT

d_call: -
j_call: TRBJ2-3
v_call: TRBV6-5
clone_size: -
cdr3_aa: CASSPGLATDTQYF
cdr3_nt: TGTGCCAGCAGCCCGGGTCTAGCCACAGATACGCAGTATTTT

d_call: TRBD2
j_call: TRBJ2-5
v_call: TRBV7-9
clone_size: -
cdr3_aa: CASSLGLSAGEETQYF
cdr3_nt: TGTGCCAGCAGCTTAGGACTTTCAGCGGGGGAAGAGACCCAGTACTTC

d_call: TRBD1
j_call: TRBJ1-1
v_call: TRBV29-1
clone_size: -
cdr3_aa: CSVEESGQGTEAFF
cdr3_nt: TGCAGCGTTGAAGAATCGGGACAGGGGACTGAAGCTTTCTTT